These T cell receptor beta chains were read from a single sample in a study of T cells after yellow fever vaccination. Using its own MiXCR run on the 5' RACE reads, TCRdb lists one record per CDR3 protein. The data contain hundreds of thousands of distinct CDR3 sequences, around 19% of them singletons. Sequenced material: PBMCs, taken before the yellow fever booster vaccination. All receptors derive from a man between 18 and 29 years old who received the YFV17D yellow fever vaccine. The CDR3 runs from the conserved cysteine through the conserved F or W. The D gene is left open where the match is weak. Size values are once, few and many counts, or a class for expanded clones, and some rows have none.

clone size | J gene | V gene | D gene | CDR3 length | CDR3 protein | CDR3 DNA
. | TRBJ2-7 | TRBV4-1 | . | 16 | CASSQGTVPSAYEQYF | TGCGCCAGCAGCCAAGGGACAGTTCCTTCGGCCTACGAGCAGTACTTC
. | TRBJ1-2 | TRBV6-5 | TRBD1 | 17 | CASSYSIGSQGDYGYTF | TGTGCCAGCAGTTACTCGATAGGTTCCCAGGGGGACTATGGCTACACCTTC
few | TRBJ2-1 | TRBV12-5 | . | 13 | CASGLAVWGEQFF | TGTGCTAGTGGTTTGGCGGTTTGGGGTGAGCAGTTCTTC
. | TRBJ1-6 | TRBV9 | . | 15 | CASSVGGGAGSPLHF | TGTGCCAGCAGCGTAGGTGGGGGCGCGGGTTCACCCCTCCACTTT
many | TRBJ1-6 | TRBV20-1 | . | 12 | CSARDAGSPLHF | TGCAGTGCTAGAGATGCGGGCTCACCCCTCCACTTT
. | TRBJ2-7 | TRBV12-5 | . | 12 | CASGRDSYEQYF | TGTGCTAGTGGCCGGGATTCCTACGAGCAGTACTTC
. | TRBJ2-5 | TRBV20-1 | . | 12 | CSASFQRETQYF | TGCAGTGCTAGCTTCCAGCGTGAGACCCAGTACTTC
. | TRBJ2-1 | TRBV5-1 | TRBD2 | 14 | CASTSGGPYNEQFF | TGCGCCAGCACGAGCGGGGGGCCCTACAATGAGCAGTTCTTC
few | TRBJ2-1 | TRBV7-2 | . | 14 | CASSASWGAKEQFF | TGTGCCAGCAGCGCATCGTGGGGGGCCAAGGAGCAGTTCTTC
few | TRBJ2-7 | TRBV12-3/TRBV12-4 | TRBD1 | 15 | CASSLGQGEEDEQYF | TGTGCCAGCAGCCTAGGACAGGGGGAGGAAGACGAGCAGTACTTC
. | TRBJ1-3 | TRBV6-5 | TRBD1 | 15 | CASMPRGGFGNTIYF | TGTGCCAGCATGCCGAGAGGGGGCTTCGGAAACACCATATATTTT
. | TRBJ2-5 | TRBV20-1 | TRBD2 | 17 | CSARWASGGGYQETQYF | TGCAGTGCCCGGTGGGCTAGCGGGGGGGGATACCAAGAGACCCAGTACTTC
few | TRBJ2-3 | TRBV20-1 | TRBD2 | 17 | CSARLAGSSRGTDTQYF | TGCAGTGCAAGACTAGCGGGGTCGAGTCGTGGCACAGATACGCAGTATTTT
few | TRBJ1-1 | TRBV29-1 | . | 14 | CSVGGLRLRPEAFF | TGCAGCGTTGGGGGTTTGCGGTTACGTCCTGAAGCTTTCTTT
. | TRBJ2-2 | TRBV24-1 | TRBD2 | 17 | CATSDWGTSGETGELFF | TGTGCCACCAGTGATTGGGGGACTAGCGGGGAAACCGGGGAGCTGTTTTTT
. | TRBJ2-7 | TRBV9 | . | 12 | CASSLGTNEQYF | TGTGCCAGCAGCCTCGGGACAAACGAGCAGTACTTC
once | TRBJ2-1 | TRBV19 | TRBD1 | 15 | CASNQPGQIYNEQFF | TGTGCCAGTAATCAACCGGGACAGATCTACAATGAGCAGTTCTTC
few | TRBJ2-3 | TRBV5-4 | TRBD2 | 18 | CASSYLLAGDPPTDTQYF | TGTGCCAGCAGCTATCTACTAGCGGGGGACCCCCCCACAGATACGCAGTATTTT
. | TRBJ2-3 | TRBV11-2 | TRBD2 | 16 | CASSPIRGGSADTQYF | TGTGCCAGCAGCCCAATTCGCGGGGGGTCCGCAGATACGCAGTATTTT
. | TRBJ2-6 | TRBV7-3 | . | 15 | CASSLTFAGANVLTF | TGTGCCAGCAGCTTAACTTTCGCTGGGGCCAACGTCCTGACTTTC
. | TRBJ2-2 | TRBV10-3 | . | 15 | CATSPGTRNTGELFF | TGTGCCACCAGTCCCGGGACACGGAACACCGGGGAGCTGTTTTTT
few | TRBJ2-7 | TRBV20-1 | TRBD2 | 15 | CSASFAGTSGFKQYF | TGCAGTGCTTCTTTCGCTGGGACTAGCGGTTTCAAGCAGTACTTC
few | TRBJ2-2 | TRBV20-1 | . | 13 | CSATTANTGELFF | TGCAGTGCTACTACAGCAAACACCGGGGAGCTGTTTTTT
. | TRBJ1-6 | TRBV5-1 | . | 16 | CASSLGIAGANSPLHF | TGCGCCAGCAGCTTGGGCATAGCGGGGGCGAATTCACCCCTCCACTTT
few | TRBJ2-1 | TRBV6-6 | . | 13 | CASSPRAGNEQFF | TGTGCCAGCAGCCCCCGAGCGGGCAATGAGCAGTTCTTC
. | TRBJ1-2 | TRBV20-1 | . | 14 | CSARVQGLGYGYTF | TGCAGTGCTAGAGTCCAGGGCCTAGGCTATGGCTACACCTTC
few | TRBJ1-1 | TRBV9 | TRBD1 | 15 | CASSASDRGYTEAFF | TGTGCCAGCAGCGCAAGTGACAGGGGTTACACTGAAGCTTTCTTT
. | TRBJ2-5 | TRBV12-3/TRBV12-4 | TRBD2 | 13 | CASSSGTSWSQYF | TGTGCCAGCAGTTCCGGGACTAGCTGGAGCCAGTACTTC
. | TRBJ2-3 | TRBV7-9 | TRBD1 | 14 | CASSRDRGPDTQYF | TGTGCTAGCAGTCGGGACAGGGGGCCCGATACGCAGTATTTT
few | TRBJ2-5 | TRBV11-3 | . | 15 | CASSFSSRSGETQYF | TGTGCCAGCAGCTTCTCCAGCAGGTCCGGCGAGACCCAGTACTTC
. | TRBJ2-7 | TRBV5-6 | . | 12 | CASSLETAEQYF | TGTGCCAGCAGCTTGGAGACTGCCGAGCAGTACTTC
medium-sized | TRBJ2-1 | TRBV6-2/TRBV6-3 | TRBD1 | 14 | CASRVGTVGNEQFF | TGTGCCAGCAGGGTGGGGACAGTGGGGAATGAGCAGTTCTTC
few | TRBJ2-3 | TRBV12-3/TRBV12-4 | . | 14 | CASSFGRTTDTQYF | TGTGCCAGCAGTTTCGGGCGCACCACAGATACGCAGTATTTT
. | TRBJ2-6 | TRBV7-2 | . | 19 | CASSLGRQGAFPGANVLTF | TGTGCCAGCAGCTTAGGGCGGCAGGGAGCCTTCCCTGGGGCCAACGTCCTGACTTTC
few | TRBJ2-3 | TRBV7-3 | TRBD2 | 15 | CASSNGLAGEDTQYF | TGTGCCAGCAGCAACGGACTAGCGGGGGAAGATACGCAGTATTTT
. | TRBJ2-5 | TRBV5-1 | TRBD2 | 18 | CASSSGLAGGNRQETQYF | TGCGCCAGCAGCTCGGGACTAGCGGGGGGCAACCGACAAGAGACCCAGTACTTC
. | TRBJ1-2 | TRBV20-1 | TRBD1 | 12 | CSATTGGYGYTF | TGCAGTGCTACGACAGGGGGCTATGGCTACACCTTC
. | TRBJ2-1 | TRBV11-3 | . | 12 | CASSHTHNEQFF | TGTGCCAGCAGCCACACCCACAATGAGCAGTTCTTC
many | TRBJ2-5 | TRBV6-2/TRBV6-3 | TRBD1 | 12 | CASETGAETQYF | TGTGCCAGCGAGACAGGGGCAGAGACCCAGTACTTC
. | TRBJ1-5 | TRBV6-6 | . | 15 | CASSQTGSGNQPQHF | TGTGCCAGCAGCCAAACGGGGTCGGGGAATCAGCCCCAGCATTTT
. | TRBJ1-5 | TRBV20-1 | . | 14 | CSASTGYSNQPQHF | TGCAGTGCTAGCACCGGGTATAGCAATCAGCCCCAGCATTTT
. | TRBJ1-2 | TRBV5-1 | TRBD1 | 14 | CASSLTGGPTWYTF | TGCGCCAGCAGCTTGACAGGGGGGCCGACGTGGTACACCTTC
. | TRBJ2-3 | TRBV20-1 | . | 14 | CSARDQANTDTQYF | TGCAGTGCTAGAGATCAGGCTAACACAGATACGCAGTATTTT
. | TRBJ2-3 | TRBV5-1 | . | 14 | CASSLADNSDTQYF | TGCGCCAGCAGCTTAGCGGACAATTCAGATACGCAGTATTTT
few | TRBJ2-2 | TRBV28 | TRBD1 | 17 | CASSLRTGGGLTGELFF | TGTGCCAGCAGTTTGAGGACAGGGGGCGGGTTGACCGGGGAGCTGTTTTTT
once | TRBJ2-7 | TRBV20-1 | . | 13 | CSARSVGPYEQYF | TGCAGTGCTAGGAGCGTAGGGCCCTACGAGCAGTACTTC
few | TRBJ1-1 | TRBV12-3/TRBV12-4 | . | 14 | CASSLLAGNTEAFF | TGTGCCAGCAGTCTTTTAGCGGGAAACACTGAAGCTTTCTTT